Each of the 24 T cell receptor beta chains below was sequenced from the same sample in a study of early stage breast cancer tumors. Clones were sequenced by immunoSEQ multiplex PCR, and TCRdb holds only the in-frame ones, with some missing. This sample carries fewer than 50,000 clones, about 73% of them seen once, and the ten largest clones take more than 5.5%. What was sequenced was blood. The receptors derive from a person between 50 and 60 years old with breast cancer.

The CDR3 loop reads CASSVQQGTSGTDTQYF. The DNA of the CDR3 is TGTGCCAGCAGCGTACAGCAAGGGACTAGCGGGACAGATACGCAGTATTTT. The chain employs TRBV9 and TRBJ2-3; 12 nucleotides align to TRBD2. Germline lookup yields CDR1 SGDLS and CDR2 YYNGEE. The J segment lost 3 bases and the V segment lost 1 base, leaving 6 bases of the junction unmatched. The CDR3 runs 17 residues.

The rearrangement joins TRBV5-6 to TRBJ2-3; D possibly corresponds to TRBD1 (7 bases). V was cut by 2 bases and J by 3 bases, with 13 bases left in between. This CDR3 has 15 residues. CDR1 SGHDT and CDR2 YYEEEE come from the germline V gene. CDR3: CASSFRSGGTDTQYF. Here the CDR3 DNA reads TGTGCCAGCAGCTTCAGGTCAGGGGGGACAGATACGCAGTATTTT.

The genes are TRBV5-8 and TRBJ1-5, with 7 nucleotides matching TRBD1. The CDR3 is 13 residues long. With 5 bases clipped from V and 7 bases from J, the junction kept 6 bases outside the gene matches. The germline CDR1 and CDR2 sequences are SGHTS and YDEGEE. For the CDR3, the DNA is TGTGCCAGCAGACCAAGGGGGCAGCAGCCCCAGCATTTT. Protein sequence: CASRPRGQQPQHF.

V gene TRBV15 combines with J gene TRBJ2-5; weak D call: TRBD1 (7 bases). Germline CDR1 LNHNV, CDR2 YYDKDF (reference sequence). The CDR3 length is 17 residues. V dropped 5 bases and J dropped 4 bases, with 23 bases sitting between them. DNA of the CDR3: TGTGCCACCAGCCCAGGGGGAGGTTCTCTTATGGGAGAGACCCAGTACTTC. This gives the protein CATSPGGGSLMGETQYF.

Here the CDR3 reads CASSTGTSSHEQYF. The DNA of the CDR3 is TGTGCCAGCAGTACCGGGACTAGTTCCCACGAGCAGTACTTC. V gene TRBV7-2 combines with J gene TRBJ2-7, with 8 positions matching TRBD2. Germline lookup yields CDR1 SGHTA and CDR2 FQGNSA. The V gene end was trimmed by 6 bases and the J gene end by 5 bases; junction bases not matched to a gene: 9. This CDR3 has 14 residues.

The chain employs TRBV27 and TRBJ1-1; D is undetermined. The CDR3 runs 14 residues. Germline values: CDR1 MNHEY, CDR2 SMNVEV (reference sequence). V was trimmed by 5 bases and J by 3 bases, leaving 13 bases between them. The CDR3 is CASSLSRGDTEAFF. The DNA for the CDR3 is TGTGCCAGCAGTCTGAGTCGCGGGGACACTGAAGCTTTCTTT.

This sequence joins TRBV6-6 and TRBJ2-3; 7 bases are shared with TRBD2. Germline CDR1 MNHNY, CDR2 SVGAGI (reference sequence). J was trimmed by 5 bases and V by 6 bases; bases with no gene match: 8. The CDR3 loop spans 14 amino acids. Here the CDR3 reads CASSGGTLIDTQYF. In nucleotides, the CDR3 is TGTGCCAGCAGCGGGGGGACGCTCATAGATACGCAGTATTTT.

This clone is medium-sized. The chain couples TRBV2 to TRBJ2-2, with 10 positions matching TRBD2. V was clipped by 7 bases and J by 4 bases; unmatched bases: 6. Looked up from germline, CDR1 is SNHLY and CDR2 is FYNNEI. The CDR3 has 15 residues. The CDR3 reads CASNQREGGTGELFF. In nucleotides, the CDR3 is TGTGCCAGCAACCAGCGGGAGGGCGGCACCGGGGAGCTGTTTTTT. Variable domain in full (rest from reference TRBV2 and TRBJ2-2): EPEVTQTPSHQVTQMGQEVILRCVPISNHLYFYWYRQILGQKVEFLVSFYNNEISEKSEIFDDQFSVERPDGSNFTLKIRSTKLEDSAMYFCASNQREGGTGELFFGEGSRLTVL.

This sequence joins TRBV6-4 and TRBJ2-7; 10 bases fit TRBD1. The germline V gene encodes CDR1 MRHNA and CDR2 SNTAGT. With V trimmed by 4 bases and J by 6 bases, 0 bases remained unmatched. The CDR3 is made up of 12 amino acids. The CDR3 spells CASSGTGGEQYV. CDR3 in DNA: TGTGCCAGCAGTGGGACAGGGGGCGAGCAGTACGTC.

V is TRBV9 and J is TRBJ2-7; 9 bases map to TRBD2. The CDR3 is 15 amino acids. V was clipped by 0 bases and J by 5 bases; unmatched bases: 6. Germline lookup yields CDR1 SGDLS and CDR2 YYNGEE. As DNA, the CDR3 is TGTGCCAGCAGCGTAGGCCTAGCGGGGAGGAACGAGCAGTACTTC. This translates into CASSVGLAGRNEQYF.

This chain joins TRBV15 and TRBJ2-3, with a weak D call TRBD1 (5 bases). V was trimmed by 8 bases and J by 2 bases, leaving 14 bases between them. There are 14 residues in the CDR3. Germline CDR1 and CDR2: LNHNV and YYDKDF (reference sequence). The chain's CDR3 is CATGQGLSTDTQYF. In DNA form, the CDR3 reads TGTGCCACCGGGCAGGGTCTTTCCACAGATACGCAGTATTTT.

The chain carries TRBV9 and TRBJ2-1, with D possibly TRBD2 on 6 matching bases. There are 14 residues in the CDR3. Germline V gene sequence: CDR1 SGDLS, CDR2 YYNGEE. The V end lost 3 bases, the J end lost 4 bases, and 11 bases lay between the germline ends. Here the CDR3 reads CASSELADYNEQFF. CDR3 nucleotide sequence: TGTGCCAGCAGCGAGTTAGCGGATTACAATGAGCAGTTCTTC.

The chain has TRBV9 and TRBJ1-1, with D possibly being TRBD1 (6 bases). Germline CDR1 reads SGDLS; CDR2 reads YYNGEE. V lost 3 bases and J 6 bases, leaving 18 bases between the germline ends. This CDR3 contains 15 residues. CDR3: CASSAAGAQPSEAFF. CDR3 coding DNA: TGTGCCAGCAGCGCGGCAGGGGCGCAACCCTCTGAAGCTTTCTTT.

Turning to this clone: A junction end diverges from the germline sequence, so it may reflect a read error. The chain links TRBV19 to TRBJ1-1, with D perhaps matching TRBD1 (5 bases). This CDR3 has 14 amino acids. Per the germline V gene, CDR1 is LNHDA and CDR2 is SQIVND (reference sequence). CDR3 sequence reads: CASSVDSVSTEAFF. Here the CDR3 DNA reads TGTGCCAGTAGTGTAGACAGTGTGTCTACTGAAGCTTTCTTT.

V usage is TRBV9 and J usage is TRBJ1-6, with 8 bases fitting TRBD1. Per germline, CDR1 SGDLS and CDR2 YYNGEE. The CDR3 runs 14 residues. The V and J ends lost 3 bases and 9 bases, in that order; junction bases with no gene match: 5. In DNA, the CDR3 is TGTGCCAGCAGCGAGACAGGGGATCCTTCACCCCTCCACTTT. Translated: CASSETGDPSPLHF.

The chain couples TRBV7-2 to TRBJ1-2; 10 bases fit TRBD1. The V segment lost 5 bases and the J segment 8 bases; nucleotides outside the gene matches: 8. CDR3 size: 14 residues. Germline values: CDR1 SGHTA, CDR2 FQGNSA. The CDR3 reads CASSRLRDRGGYTF. CDR3 DNA: TGTGCCAGCAGCAGGCTCCGGGACAGGGGAGGCTACACCTTC. Full variable domain (outside the CDR3, taken from reference TRBV7-2 and TRBJ1-2): GAGVSQSPSNKVTEKGKDVELRCDPISGHTALYWYRQSLGQGLEFLIYFQGNSAPDKSGLPSDRFSAERTGGSVSTLTIQRTQQEDSAVYLCASSRLRDRGGYTFGSGTRLTVV.

The rearrangement joins TRBV19 to TRBJ2-1; 9 bases match TRBD2. V shed 6 bases and J 7 bases; nucleotides not matched to a gene: 7. CDR1 and CDR2 (germline): LNHDA, SQIVND (reference sequence). The CDR3 runs 14 residues. DNA of the CDR3: TGTGCCAGTAGGTTAGCGGGAGTTTTTAATGAGCAGTTCTTC. It codes for CASRLAGVFNEQFF.

This clone was counted only a few times. This rearrangement joins TRBV7-2 to TRBJ2-3; D not resolved. Looked up from germline, CDR1 is SGHTA and CDR2 is FQGNSA. Trimming cost V 1 base and J 1 base, with 6 bases left between them. The CDR3 totals 14 residues. CDR3 sequence reads: CASSLDGGTDTQYF. CDR3 bases: TGTGCCAGCAGCTTAGACGGAGGCACAGATACGCAGTATTTT.

The chain is built from TRBV5-6 and TRBJ2-1; TRBD1 matches at 9 bases. The CDR3 is made up of 15 amino acids. Germline loops: CDR1 SGHDT, CDR2 YYEEEE. Unmatched junction bases numbered 6, after V lost 4 bases and J lost 4 bases. Here the CDR3 reads CASSQWTGDYNEQFF. The CDR3, as DNA: TGTGCCAGCAGCCAGTGGACAGGGGATTACAATGAGCAGTTCTTC.

This chain connects TRBV9 to TRBJ2-1; TRBD2 agrees at 10 bases. V lost 0 bases and J lost 2; bases outside the gene matches: 2. This CDR3 region has 16 residues. Germline V gene sequence: CDR1 SGDLS, CDR2 YYNGEE. In DNA, the CDR3 is TGTGCCAGCAGCGTAGTTACTAGCGGGGCCTACAATGAGCAGTTCTTC. The encoded protein is CASSVVTSGAYNEQFF.

This clone turned up a few times. The chain recombines TRBV29-1 with TRBJ2-7; 13 bases align to TRBD2. The CDR3 runs to 14 residues. Germline CDR1 SQVTM, CDR2 ANQGSEA. The V segment lost 7 bases and the J segment 2 bases; nucleotides outside the gene matches: 5. The CDR3: CSAAGTSGTYEQYF. The CDR3 bases are TGCAGCGCCGCCGGGACTAGCGGGACCTACGAGCAGTACTTC.

V gene TRBV19 combines with J gene TRBJ2-7; 8 nucleotides align to TRBD1. Germline V gives CDR1 LNHDA, CDR2 SQIVND (reference sequence). CDR3 length equals 14 residues. The V and J ends lost 5 bases and 3 bases, in that order; junction bases with no gene match: 6. The CDR3 protein is CASSLRTGLYEQYF. Written as DNA, the CDR3 is TGTGCCAGTAGTCTCCGGACAGGGCTCTACGAGCAGTACTTC.

The chain links TRBV25-1 to TRBJ1-1, with 10 positions matching TRBD1. The CDR3 consists of 14 residues. Trimming at V came to 5 bases and at J to 5 bases, leaving 5 bases not matched to a gene. CDR1 MGHDK and CDR2 SYGVNS come from the germline V gene. The CDR3 DNA sequence: TGTGCCAGCAGTAAGACAGGGGGCGCGACTGAAGCTTTCTTT. Its translation: CASSKTGGATEAFF.

This clone was counted between two and nine times. J is TRBJ1-1 and V is TRBV11-3; D is unclear. This CDR3 comprises 13 residues. Germline lookup yields CDR1 SGHNT and CDR2 YENEEA. Trimming pared 0 bases from V and 3 bases from J, leaving 5 bases between. The DNA of the CDR3 is TGTGCCAGCAGCTTAGAGGAGGACACTGAAGCTTTCTTT. As protein: CASSLEEDTEAFF. Using reference TRBV11-3 and TRBJ1-1 for the parts outside the CDR3, the full variable domain is EAGVVQSPRYKIIEKKQPVAFWCNPISGHNTLYWYLQNLGQGPELLIRYENEEAVDDSQLPKDRFSAERLKGVDSTLKIQPAELGDSAVYLCASSLEEDTEAFFGQGTRLTVV.